Shown below are 14 T cell receptor beta chains from a single sample sequenced in a study of cytomegalovirus exposure and HLA in healthy donors. It was with 60 Vbeta and 13 Jbeta primers that the PCR ran. Profiling relied on immunoSEQ multiplex PCR, and the TCRdb table lists in-frame clones only, not all of them. The table records about 130,000 clones, approximately 82% of them present only once. The sample taken for sequencing was PBMCs. All receptors come from a woman in her late teens or twenties in good health and CMV-seropositive.

The chain joins TRBV6-5 to TRBJ1-1; D remains unclear. V was trimmed by 4 bases and J by 3 bases, leaving 15 bases between them. The CDR3 totals 15 residues. CDR1 MNHEY and CDR2 SVGAGI come from the germline V gene. The CDR3, as DNA: TGTGCCAGCAGTTGGCTAGTGCGTGGAGACACTGAAGCTTTCTTT. This codes for CASSWLVRGDTEAFF.

J is TRBJ2-1 and V is TRBV19, with D perhaps matching TRBD2 (5 bases). Trimming took off 4 bases at V and 0 bases at J, with 13 bases between the two ends. Germline V gene lookup returns CDR1 LNHDA and CDR2 SQIVND (reference sequence). This CDR3 comprises 16 residues. CDR3: CASSTLGISSYNEQFF. The CDR3, as DNA: TGTGCCAGTAGTACCCTCGGGATCAGCTCCTACAATGAGCAGTTCTTC. Filled out from reference TRBV19 and TRBJ2-1, the complete variable domain reads DGGITQSPKYLFRKEGQNVTLSCEQNLNHDAMYWYRQDPGQGLRLIYYSQIVNDFQKGDIAEGYSVSREKKESFPLTVTSAQKNPTAFYLCASSTLGISSYNEQFFGPGTRLTVL.

This clone was counted once. The rearrangement joins TRBV9 to TRBJ2-5, with D perhaps matching TRBD2 (8 bases). The J call is doubtful: the DNA matches TRBJ2-7 better. Per the germline V gene, CDR1 is SGDLS and CDR2 is YYNGEE. The CDR3 is made up of 15 amino acids. The CDR3 region is CASSAGRGLVYEQYF. For the CDR3, the DNA is TGTGCCAGCAGCGCCGGGAGGGGGCTAGTCTACGAGCAGTACTTC.

The chain employs TRBV6-6 and TRBJ2-7; 9 bases line up with TRBD1. The CDR3 runs to 13 residues. Looked up from germline, CDR1 is MNHNY and CDR2 is SVGAGI (reference sequence). V was pared by 7 bases and J by 3 bases, with 4 bases of the junction left unmatched. CDR3 nucleotides: TGTGCCAGCACGGGGGACAGGGTCTACGAGCAGTACTTC. Its translation: CASTGDRVYEQYF.

This chain joins TRBV29-1 and TRBJ1-5, with 7 bases identical to TRBD1. CDR1 SQVTM and CDR2 ANQGSEA come from the germline V gene. Trimming at V came to 6 bases and at J to 4 bases, leaving 15 bases not matched to a gene. The CDR3 runs to 16 residues. This chain's CDR3 is CSVSTGASQGNQPQHF. For the CDR3, the DNA is TGCAGCGTATCCACAGGGGCCTCGCAAGGAAATCAGCCCCAGCATTTT.

This clone came up a few times. This rearrangement joins TRBV11-2 to TRBJ2-5; no definite D call. V lost 0 bases and J 2 bases, leaving 10 bases between the germline ends. The CDR3 has 15 amino acids. Germline assignment: CDR1 SGHAT and CDR2 FQNNGV. CDR3 amino acids: CASSLDSQTQETQYF. The CDR3 bases are TGTGCCAGCAGCTTAGATAGTCAGACTCAAGAGACCCAGTACTTC.

The sample holds a few counts of this clone. This chain connects TRBV6-5 to TRBJ2-1, with TRBD1 matching 10 bases. The V and J ends lost 4 bases and 9 bases, in that order; junction bases with no gene match: 6. CDR1 and CDR2 (germline): MNHEY, SVGAGI. This CDR3 is built from 14 residues. The DNA of the CDR3 is TGTGCCAGCAGTTCCGGGACAGGGGTCAGTGAGCAGTTCTTC. It codes for CASSSGTGVSEQFF.

V and J are TRBV5-6 and TRBJ2-7, with D unclear. The V end lost 5 bases, the J end lost 1 base, and 7 bases lay between the germline ends. From germline, CDR1 is SGHDT and CDR2 YYEEEE. The CDR3 sequence is 12 residues long. The CDR3 loop reads CASSTASYEQYF. The DNA of the CDR3 is TGTGCCAGCAGTACTGCGTCCTACGAGCAGTACTTC.

The chain links TRBV18 to TRBJ2-1, with D maybe TRBD2 (6 bases). Germline values: CDR1 KGHSH, CDR2 LQKENI. V was shortened by 0 bases and J by 6 bases, with 9 bases between the two germline ends. The CDR3 covers 14 residues. For the CDR3, the DNA is TGTGCCAGCTCACCACCGGGGCGGGGCAATGAGCAGTTCTTC. This gives the protein CASSPPGRGNEQFF. The whole variable domain, filled in from reference TRBV18 and TRBJ2-1, reads NAGVMQNPRHLVRRRGQEARLRCSPMKGHSHVYWYRQLPEEGLKFMVYLQKENIIDESGMPKERFSAEFPKEGPSILRIQQVVRGDSAAYFCASSPPGRGNEQFFGPGTRLTVL.

This chain links TRBV9 with TRBJ2-5; TRBD1 is a possible D gene (5 bases). V dropped 3 bases and J dropped 1 base, with 10 bases sitting between them. Germline CDR1 and CDR2: SGDLS and YYNGEE. CDR3 size: 14 residues. The CDR3 DNA sequence: TGTGCCAGCAGCGCTACAGGTATCCAAGAGACCCAGTACTTC. Translation gives CASSATGIQETQYF.

This clone has only one observation. One end of the junction is discordant with germline, which a read error may explain. This chain joins TRBV7-9 and TRBJ2-7; weak D call: TRBD1 (6 bases). There are 14 residues in the CDR3. Germline CDR1 SEHNR, CDR2 FQNEAQ (reference sequence). The CDR3 reads CSSSSDRYSYEQYF. The DNA for the CDR3 is TGTTCCAGCAGTTCCGACAGGTACTCCTACGAGCAGTACTTC.

This clone was counted between two and nine times. The V gene is TRBV5-1, the J gene TRBJ2-2; 10 bases are shared with TRBD2. From germline, CDR1 is SGHRS and CDR2 YFSETQ. V trimming: 0 bases; J trimming: 3 bases; junction bases outside the gene matches: 11. This CDR3 comprises 19 residues. The chain's CDR3 is CASSLEPAGGFMDTGELFF. CDR3 DNA: TGCGCCAGCAGCTTGGAGCCAGCGGGGGGGTTCATGGACACCGGGGAGCTGTTTTTT.

The chain employs TRBV27 and TRBJ2-2; D gene uncertain. CDR3 length: 18 amino acids. V lost 4 bases and J lost 3, with 21 bases in between. Per the germline V gene, CDR1 is MNHEY and CDR2 is SMNVEV (reference sequence). DNA of the CDR3: TGTGCCAGCAGTTCAGATTCGGGTCCACCGGATTACACCGGGGAGCTGTTTTTT. Amino acid sequence: CASSSDSGPPDYTGELFF.

The genes are TRBV5-5 and TRBJ1-1; D may be TRBD1 (6 bases). Germline loops: CDR1 SGHKS, CDR2 YYEKEE (reference sequence). The ends were cut back, 0 bases at V and 3 bases at J, with 6 bases in the middle. The CDR3 has 13 residues. This CDR3 is CASSLGTDTEAFF. CDR3 DNA: TGTGCCAGCAGCTTGGGGACAGACACTGAAGCTTTCTTT. The full variable domain, with the rest looked up from reference TRBV5-5 and TRBJ1-1, is DAGVTQSPTHLIKTRGQQVTLRCSPISGHKSVSWYQQVLGQGPQFIFQYYEKEERGRGNFPDRFSARQFPNYSSELNVNALLLGDSALYLCASSLGTDTEAFFGQGTRLTVV.